What follows describes a single T cell receptor beta chain. This sample is drawn from a study of shared T cell receptors in the human thymus. The length of the CDR3 is 15 residues. V was clipped by 6 bases and J by 3 bases, with 18 bases between them. Germline lookup yields CDR1 SGHDT and CDR2 YYEEEE. Libraries were prepared by immunoSEQ multiplex PCR; TCRdb keeps only in-frame clonotypes and omits some of them. The data show 650,000 to 950,000 clones, approximately 85% seen once. These records were also assigned to another study, of human thymus T cells. From that paper: Resections were taken during corrective heart surgery, and the thymus tissue came from these. The authors found apparently biased V and J gene usage in thymic and blood repertoires.

The clonotype comes from a girl under two years old with a congenital heart defect. Sequencing used thymocytes. The chain has TRBV5-6 and TRBJ1-2, with D maybe TRBD1 (5 bases). This CDR3 is CASTRPPGHDYGYTF. CDR3 nucleotides: TGTGCCAGCACCCGACCCCCTGGACACGACTATGGCTACACCTTC.